This T cell receptor beta chain comes out of a study of blood T cells in healthy people across ages. The CDR3 extends over 14 amino acids. The trim removed 2 bases at V and 15 bases at J, leaving 9 bases unmatched. CDR1 SEHNR and CDR2 FQNEAQ come from the germline V gene (reference sequence). The sample holds a few counts of this clonotype. A sample-barcoded 5' primer and a J-beta primer mix were used in a second PCR of about 7 to 12 cycles. TCRdb redid the calling of the 5' RACE reads with MiXCR, one entry per CDR3 protein. The sample contains 1.8 million or so distinct CDR3 sequences, about two fifths of which appear only once.

V and J are TRBV7-9 and TRBJ2-1; 11 bases align to TRBD2. The sequence came from a human donor in good health. Sequenced material: blood. The DNA of the CDR3 is TGTGCCAGCAGCTTAATCACTAGCGGGGGTACCTTGTTCTTC. It specifies CASSLITSGGTLFF. Supplemented by reference TRBV7-9 and TRBJ2-1, the full variable domain reads DTGVSQNPRHKITKRGQNVTFRCDPISEHNRLYWYRQTLGQGPEFLTYFQNEAQLEKSRLLSDRFSAERPKGSFSTLEIQRTEQGDSAMYLCASSLITSGGTLFFGPGTRLTVL.